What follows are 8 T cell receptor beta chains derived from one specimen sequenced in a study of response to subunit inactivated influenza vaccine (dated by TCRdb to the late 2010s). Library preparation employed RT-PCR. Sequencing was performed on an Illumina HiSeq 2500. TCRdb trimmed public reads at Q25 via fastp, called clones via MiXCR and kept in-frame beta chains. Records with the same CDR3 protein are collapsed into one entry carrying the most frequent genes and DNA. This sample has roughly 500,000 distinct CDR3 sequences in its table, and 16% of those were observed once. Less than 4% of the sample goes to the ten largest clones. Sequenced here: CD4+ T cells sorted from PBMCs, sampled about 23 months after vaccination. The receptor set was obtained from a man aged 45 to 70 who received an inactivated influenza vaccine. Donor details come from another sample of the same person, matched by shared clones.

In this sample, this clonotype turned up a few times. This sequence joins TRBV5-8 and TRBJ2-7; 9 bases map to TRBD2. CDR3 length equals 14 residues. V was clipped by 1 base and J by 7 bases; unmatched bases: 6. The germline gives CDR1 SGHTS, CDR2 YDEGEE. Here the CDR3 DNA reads TGTGCCAGCAGCTTGAGCCTAGCGGGGAGGGAGCAGTACTTC. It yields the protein CASSLSLAGREQYF.

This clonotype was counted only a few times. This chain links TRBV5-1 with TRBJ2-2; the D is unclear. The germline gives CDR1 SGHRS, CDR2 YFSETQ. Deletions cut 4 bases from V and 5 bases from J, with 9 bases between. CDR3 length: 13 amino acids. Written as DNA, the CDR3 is TGCGCCAGCAGCCGAGTGATGACCGGGGAGCTGTTTTTT. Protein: CASSRVMTGELFF.

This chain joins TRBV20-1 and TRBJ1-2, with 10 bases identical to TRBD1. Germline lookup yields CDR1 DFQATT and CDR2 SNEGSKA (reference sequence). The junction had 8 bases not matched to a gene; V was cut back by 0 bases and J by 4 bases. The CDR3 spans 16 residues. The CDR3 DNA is TGCAGTGCTAGAGATCGGGACAGGGGTGCCGGCTATGGCTACACCTTC. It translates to CSARDRDRGAGYGYTF.

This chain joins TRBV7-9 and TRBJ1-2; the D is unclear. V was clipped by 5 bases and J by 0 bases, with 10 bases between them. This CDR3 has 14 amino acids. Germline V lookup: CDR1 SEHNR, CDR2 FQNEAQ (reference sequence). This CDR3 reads CASSPDPPNYGYTF. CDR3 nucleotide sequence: TGTGCCAGCAGCCCCGACCCACCTAACTATGGCTACACCTTC.

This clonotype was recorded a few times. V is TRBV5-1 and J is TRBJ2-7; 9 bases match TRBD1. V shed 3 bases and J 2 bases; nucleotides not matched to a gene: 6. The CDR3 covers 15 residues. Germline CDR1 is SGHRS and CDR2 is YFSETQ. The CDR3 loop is CASSSHRGRPYEQYF. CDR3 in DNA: TGCGCCAGCAGCTCACACAGGGGGCGCCCCTACGAGCAGTACTTC.

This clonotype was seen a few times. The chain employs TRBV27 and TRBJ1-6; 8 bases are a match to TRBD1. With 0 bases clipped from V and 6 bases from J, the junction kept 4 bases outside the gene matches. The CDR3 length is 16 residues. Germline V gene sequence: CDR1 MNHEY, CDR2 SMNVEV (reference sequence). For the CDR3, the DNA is TGTGCCAGCAGTTTATCCGGGACAGGCCTTAATTCACCCCTCCACTTT. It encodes CASSLSGTGLNSPLHF.

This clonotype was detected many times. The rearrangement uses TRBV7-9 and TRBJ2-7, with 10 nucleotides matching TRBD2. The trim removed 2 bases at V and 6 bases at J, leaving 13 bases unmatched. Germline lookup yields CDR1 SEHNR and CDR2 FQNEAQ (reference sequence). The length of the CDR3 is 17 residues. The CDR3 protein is CASSLRPSGSIVPEQYF. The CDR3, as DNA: TGTGCCAGCAGCTTACGACCTAGCGGGAGTATAGTACCCGAGCAGTACTTC.

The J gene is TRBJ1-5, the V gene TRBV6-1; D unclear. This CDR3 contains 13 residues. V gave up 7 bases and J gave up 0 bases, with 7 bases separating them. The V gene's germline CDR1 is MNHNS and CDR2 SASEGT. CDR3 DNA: TGTGCCAGCACAGATCCTAGCAATCAGCCCCAGCATTTT. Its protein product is CASTDPSNQPQHF.